These 13 T cell receptor beta chains were sequenced from one sample in a study of CD8+ T cells in alopecia areata (dated 2018 in TCRdb). Per the publication, the time point label means: baseline before oral tofacitinib. The library was prepared using the immunoSEQ multiplex PCR assay. RNA was extracted from all samples and reverse transcribed into cDNA as template for TCR sequencing. Held by TCRdb, this immuneACCESS table contains in-frame sequences only and omits some clones. Under half of the omission traces to an unresolved V gene where checked; the cause of the rest is unknown. This sample comprises more than 200,000 clones, roughly two thirds of them detected only once. The ten biggest clones cover around 1.2% of the sample. Here the sequenced sample was CD4+ T cells sorted from blood, taken at week 0. The receptors were sampled from a human donor with alopecia areata.

CDR3: CASSNGTSGTRETQYF. The DNA of the CDR3 is TGTGCCAGCAGCAACGGGACTAGCGGGACTCGAGAGACCCAGTACTTC. The genes are TRBV5-6 and TRBJ2-5; 13 bases line up with TRBD2. V lost 4 bases, J lost 4 bases, and 7 bases stayed unmatched. The CDR3 spans 16 residues. The V gene's germline CDR1 is SGHDT and CDR2 YYEEEE.

This chain links TRBV30 with TRBJ2-7; D might be TRBD2 (6 bases). The CDR3 loop spans 15 amino acids. V lost 2 bases and J lost 5, with 19 bases in between. The germline CDR1 and CDR2 sequences are GTSNPN and SVGIG (reference sequence). CDR3: CAWSMRGVRRDEQYF. The CDR3 DNA sequence: TGTGCCTGGAGTATGCGGGGCGTCCGCAGGGACGAGCAGTACTTC.

CDR3 DNA sequence: TGCGCCAGCAGCGCAACGGAAGAGACCCAGTACTTC. This encodes CASSATEETQYF. This chain uses TRBV5-1 with TRBJ2-5; D call uncertain. The CDR3 spans 12 residues. V lost 4 bases, J lost 3 bases, and 7 bases lay in between. Germline values: CDR1 SGHRS, CDR2 YFSETQ.

J is TRBJ2-5 and V is TRBV7-8, with D possibly being TRBD1 (6 bases). The CDR3 has 14 residues. Trimming pared 1 base from V and 1 base from J, leaving 7 bases between. The V gene's germline CDR1 is SGHVS and CDR2 FQNEAQ. Here the CDR3 DNA reads TGTGCCAGCAGCTTAGTGGACAGCCAAGAGACCCAGTACTTC. Translating gives CASSLVDSQETQYF.

The chain joins TRBV11-2 to TRBJ2-5, with D possibly being TRBD2 (7 bases). Germline V CDR1 and CDR2: SGHAT, FQNNGV. CDR3 size: 15 residues. V lost 1 base, J lost 4 bases, and 13 bases lay in between. CDR3 region: CASSLVGGGRETQYF. In DNA form, the CDR3 reads TGTGCCAGCAGCTTAGTGGGAGGGGGTAGAGAGACCCAGTACTTC.

The chain has TRBV18 and TRBJ1-4; unclear D gene. The CDR3 loop spans 14 amino acids. Trimming shortened V by 3 bases and J by 7 bases, and 12 bases separated the two germline ends. CDR1 KGHSH and CDR2 LQKENI come from the germline V gene. The CDR3 bases are TGTGCCAGCTCACCGAGTTGGGGAGGTGAAAAACTGTTTTTT. This gives the protein CASSPSWGGEKLFF. The entire variable domain, with the rest obtained from reference TRBV18 and TRBJ1-4, is as follows: NAGVMQNPRHLVRRRGQEARLRCSPMKGHSHVYWYRQLPEEGLKFMVYLQKENIIDESGMPKERFSAEFPKEGPSILRIQQVVRGDSAAYFCASSPSWGGEKLFFGSGTQLSVL.

The chain links TRBV5-1 to TRBJ2-7, with a possible D match to TRBD1 (5 bases). Between the trimmed V and J ends, which lost 5 bases and 2 bases, there was a span of 14 bases. From germline, CDR1 is SGHRS and CDR2 YFSETQ. CDR3 size: 14 residues. In nucleotides, the CDR3 is TGCGCCAGCAGATATGGGGCCACAGCCTACGAGCAGTACTTC. Protein sequence: CASRYGATAYEQYF.

This rearrangement joins TRBV19 to TRBJ1-5, with TRBD1 as a possible D gene (5 bases). CDR3 length equals 16 residues. V lost 1 base to trimming and J lost 6 bases, with 16 bases between them. Germline CDR1 is LNHDA and CDR2 is SQIVND (reference sequence). The CDR3: CASSIVGRGTAQPQHF. The CDR3 region has the DNA TGTGCCAGTAGTATAGTCGGGCGGGGGACGGCTCAGCCCCAGCATTTT.

This chain uses TRBV5-1 with TRBJ2-7; the D gene is possibly TRBD1 (5 bases). Deletions cut 3 bases from V and 5 bases from J, with 12 bases between. The CDR3 sequence is 13 residues long. Germline V gene data show CDR1 as SGHRS and CDR2 as YFSETQ. The CDR3 DNA sequence: TGCGCCAGCAGCTCCGAAAGGGGAAACGAGCAGTACTTC. It is translated as CASSSERGNEQYF.

The rearrangement joins TRBV6-1 to TRBJ2-1; 10 nucleotides match TRBD2. V trimming: 2 bases; J trimming: 0 bases; junction bases outside the gene matches: 4. The CDR3 contains 17 residues. Germline V gene data show CDR1 as MNHNS and CDR2 as SASEGT. In DNA form, the CDR3 reads TGTGCCAGCAGTGAAACTAGCGGGGTGGGCTCCTACAATGAGCAGTTCTTC. Its protein is CASSETSGVGSYNEQFF.

This clone occurred a few times. The chain joins TRBV29-1 to TRBJ2-5; TRBD1 is a possible D gene (6 bases). Germline V gene lookup returns CDR1 SQVTM and CDR2 ANQGSEA. Trimming shortened V by 5 bases and J by 5 bases, and 12 bases separated the two germline ends. CDR3 length equals 12 residues. CDR3 loop: CSVTGLRETQYF. The CDR3, as DNA: TGCAGCGTTACAGGGCTCAGGGAGACCCAGTACTTC.

This clone has a single count. The rearrangement links TRBV9 to TRBJ2-5; possibly TRBD2 for D (5 bases). Trimming stripped 3 bases from V and 5 bases from J, with 14 bases between. The V gene's germline CDR1 is SGDLS and CDR2 YYNGEE. The CDR3 has 14 residues. The CDR3 spells CASSASGKKETQYF. The DNA of the CDR3 is TGTGCCAGCAGCGCATCCGGGAAGAAGGAGACCCAGTACTTC.

This clone has just one count. J is TRBJ2-4 and V is TRBV5-5; D uncertain. The CDR3 runs 12 residues. Per the germline V gene, CDR1 is SGHKS and CDR2 is YYEKEE (reference sequence). V was clipped by 6 bases and J by 5 bases, with 9 bases between them. CDR3 amino acids: CASNRGQNIQYF. In DNA form, the CDR3 reads TGTGCCAGCAACCGAGGCCAAAACATTCAGTACTTC.